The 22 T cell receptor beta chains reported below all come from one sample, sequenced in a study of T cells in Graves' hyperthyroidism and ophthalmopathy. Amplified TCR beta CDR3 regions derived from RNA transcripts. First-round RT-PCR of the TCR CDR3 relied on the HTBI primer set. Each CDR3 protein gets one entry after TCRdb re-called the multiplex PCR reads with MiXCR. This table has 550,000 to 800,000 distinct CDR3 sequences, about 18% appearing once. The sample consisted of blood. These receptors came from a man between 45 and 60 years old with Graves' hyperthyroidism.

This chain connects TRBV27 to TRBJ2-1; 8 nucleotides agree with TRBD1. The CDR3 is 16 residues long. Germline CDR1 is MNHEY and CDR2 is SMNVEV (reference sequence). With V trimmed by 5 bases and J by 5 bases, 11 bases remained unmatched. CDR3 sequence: CASSDSRTGSHNEQFF. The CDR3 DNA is TGTGCCAGCAGTGATTCCAGGACAGGGAGCCACAATGAGCAGTTCTTC.

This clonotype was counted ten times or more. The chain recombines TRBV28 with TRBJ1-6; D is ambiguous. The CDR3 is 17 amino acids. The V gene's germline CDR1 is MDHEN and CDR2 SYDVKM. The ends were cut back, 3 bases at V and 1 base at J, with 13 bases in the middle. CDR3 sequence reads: CASSFTRASSYNSPLHF. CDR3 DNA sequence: TGTGCCAGCAGTTTTACCCGAGCGAGTTCCTATAATTCACCCCTCCACTTT.

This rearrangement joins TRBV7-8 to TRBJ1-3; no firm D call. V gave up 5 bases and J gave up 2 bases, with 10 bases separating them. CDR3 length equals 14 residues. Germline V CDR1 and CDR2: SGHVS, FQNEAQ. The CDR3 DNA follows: TGTGCCAGCAGCCTACCTAGTCCTGGAAACACCATATATTTT. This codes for CASSLPSPGNTIYF.

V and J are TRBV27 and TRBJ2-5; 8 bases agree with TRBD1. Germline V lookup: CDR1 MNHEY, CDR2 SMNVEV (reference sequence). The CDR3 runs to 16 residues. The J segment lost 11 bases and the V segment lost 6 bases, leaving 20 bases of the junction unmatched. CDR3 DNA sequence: TGTGCCAGCAGCCTAATCCCGCCAGGGGGCGAAGAGGCGCAGTACTTC. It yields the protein CASSLIPPGGEEAQYF.

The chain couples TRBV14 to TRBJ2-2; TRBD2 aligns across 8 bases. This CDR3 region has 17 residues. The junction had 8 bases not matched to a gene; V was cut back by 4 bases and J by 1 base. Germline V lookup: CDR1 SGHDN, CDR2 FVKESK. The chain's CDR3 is CASSLTLAGLNTGELFF. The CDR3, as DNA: TGTGCCAGCAGCCTAACTTTAGCGGGACTGAACACCGGGGAGCTGTTTTTT. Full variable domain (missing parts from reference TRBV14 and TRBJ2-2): EAGVTQFPSHSVIEKGQTVTLRCDPISGHDNLYWYRRVMGKEIKFLLHFVKESKQDESGMPNNRFLAERTGGTYSTLKVQPAELEDSGVYFCASSLTLAGLNTGELFFGEGSRLTVL.

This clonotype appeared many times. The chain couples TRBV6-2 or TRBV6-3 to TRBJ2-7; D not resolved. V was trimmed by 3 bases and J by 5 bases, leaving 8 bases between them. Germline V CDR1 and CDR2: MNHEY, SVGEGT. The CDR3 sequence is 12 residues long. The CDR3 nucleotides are TGTGCCAGCAGTTATCCAGGCGACGAGCAGTACTTC. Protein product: CASSYPGDEQYF.

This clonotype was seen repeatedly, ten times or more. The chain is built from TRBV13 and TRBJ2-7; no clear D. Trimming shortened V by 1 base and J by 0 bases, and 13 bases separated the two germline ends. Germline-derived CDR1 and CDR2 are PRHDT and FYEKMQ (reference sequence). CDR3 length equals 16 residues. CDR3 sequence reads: CASSLVGPASSYEQYF. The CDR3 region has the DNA TGTGCCAGCAGCTTAGTTGGACCGGCGAGCTCCTACGAGCAGTACTTC.

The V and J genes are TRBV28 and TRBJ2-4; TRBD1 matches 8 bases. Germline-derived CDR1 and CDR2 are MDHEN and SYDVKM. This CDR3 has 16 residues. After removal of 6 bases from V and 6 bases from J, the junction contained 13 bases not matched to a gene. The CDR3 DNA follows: TGTGCCAGCAGGGTCGGACAGGGAGCCCTTGGAAACATTCAGTACTTC. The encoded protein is CASRVGQGALGNIQYF.

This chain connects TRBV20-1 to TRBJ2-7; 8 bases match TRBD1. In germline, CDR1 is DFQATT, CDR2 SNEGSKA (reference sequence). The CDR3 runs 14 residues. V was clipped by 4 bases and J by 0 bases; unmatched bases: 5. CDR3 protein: CSAIEGQASYEQYF. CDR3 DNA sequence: TGCAGTGCTATAGAGGGACAGGCCTCCTACGAGCAGTACTTC.

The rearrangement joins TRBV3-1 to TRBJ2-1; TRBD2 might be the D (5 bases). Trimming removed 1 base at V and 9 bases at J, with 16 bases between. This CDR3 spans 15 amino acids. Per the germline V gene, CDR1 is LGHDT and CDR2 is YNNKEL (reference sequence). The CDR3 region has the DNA TGTGCCAGCAGCCAAGGAGCGGCAGTGAACACTGAGCAGTTCTTC. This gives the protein CASSQGAAVNTEQFF.

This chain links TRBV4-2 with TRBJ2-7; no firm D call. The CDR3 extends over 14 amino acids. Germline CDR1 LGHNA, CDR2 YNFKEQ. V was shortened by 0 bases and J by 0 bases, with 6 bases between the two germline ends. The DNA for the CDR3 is TGTGCCAGCAGCCAAGATCGAGGCTCCTACGAGCAGTACTTC. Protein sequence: CASSQDRGSYEQYF.

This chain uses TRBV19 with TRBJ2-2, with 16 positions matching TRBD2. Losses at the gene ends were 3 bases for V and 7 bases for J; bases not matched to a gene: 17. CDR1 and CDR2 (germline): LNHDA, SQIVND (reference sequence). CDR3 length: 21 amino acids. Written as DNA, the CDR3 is TGTGCCAGTAGTATCCCCCCGGGACTAGCGGGAGGGTCCACCTTCATCGGGGAGCTGTTTTTT. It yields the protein CASSIPPGLAGGSTFIGELFF.

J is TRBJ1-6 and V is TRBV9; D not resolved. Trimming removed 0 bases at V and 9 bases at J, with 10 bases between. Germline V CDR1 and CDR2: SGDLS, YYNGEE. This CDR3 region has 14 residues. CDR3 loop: CASSVAIGSSPLHF. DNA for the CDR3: TGTGCCAGCAGCGTAGCAATCGGGAGTTCACCCCTCCACTTT.

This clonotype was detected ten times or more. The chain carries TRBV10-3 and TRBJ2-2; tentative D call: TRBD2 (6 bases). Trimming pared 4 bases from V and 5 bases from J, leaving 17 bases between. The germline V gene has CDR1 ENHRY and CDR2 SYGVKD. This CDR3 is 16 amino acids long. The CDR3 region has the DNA TGTGCCATCAGTGCGATAGAGACTAGAGAAACCGGGGAGCTGTTTTTT. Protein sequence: CAISAIETRETGELFF.

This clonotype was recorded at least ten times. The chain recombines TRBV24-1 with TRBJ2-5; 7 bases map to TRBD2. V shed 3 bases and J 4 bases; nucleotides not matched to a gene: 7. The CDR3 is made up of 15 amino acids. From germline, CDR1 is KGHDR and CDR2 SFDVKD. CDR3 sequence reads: CATSDRTRFPETQYF. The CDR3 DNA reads TGTGCCACCAGTGATCGGACTAGATTTCCAGAGACCCAGTACTTC.

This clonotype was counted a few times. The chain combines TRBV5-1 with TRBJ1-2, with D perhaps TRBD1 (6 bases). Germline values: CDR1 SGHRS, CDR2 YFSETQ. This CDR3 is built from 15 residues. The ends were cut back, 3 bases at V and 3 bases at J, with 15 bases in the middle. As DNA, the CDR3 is TGCGCCAGCAGCTCGACAGGCGTGGAACACTATGGCTACACCTTC. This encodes CASSSTGVEHYGYTF.

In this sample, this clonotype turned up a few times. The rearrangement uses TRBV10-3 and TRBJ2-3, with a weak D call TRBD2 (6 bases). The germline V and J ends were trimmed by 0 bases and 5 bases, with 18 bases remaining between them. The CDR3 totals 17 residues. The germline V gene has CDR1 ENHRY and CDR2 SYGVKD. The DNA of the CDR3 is TGTGCCATCAGTGAGTCCGGGGCCCCAAAGCGGGTAGATACGCAGTATTTT. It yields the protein CAISESGAPKRVDTQYF.

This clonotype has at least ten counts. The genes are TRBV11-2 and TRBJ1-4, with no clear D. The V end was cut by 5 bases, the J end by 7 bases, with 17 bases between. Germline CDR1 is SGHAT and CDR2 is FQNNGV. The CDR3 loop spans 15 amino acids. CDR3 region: CASSLLLGRPEKLFF. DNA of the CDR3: TGTGCCAGCAGCCTCTTACTAGGACGCCCTGAAAAACTGTTTTTT. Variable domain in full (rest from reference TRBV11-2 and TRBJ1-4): EAGVAQSPRYKIIEKRQSVAFWCNPISGHATLYWYQQILGQGPKLLIQFQNNGVVDDSQLPKDRFSAERLKGVDSTLKIQPAKLEDSAVYLCASSLLLGRPEKLFFGSGTQLSVL.

CDR3 DNA sequence: TGTGCCAGCAGCTTGACAGGGGATAAGGAGACCCAGTACTTC. This gives the protein CASSLTGDKETQYF. The V call is TRBV4-2, the J call TRBJ2-5, with 8 bases identical to TRBD1. This CDR3 comprises 14 residues. Germline trimming cut 5 bases from V and 5 bases from J; bases unmatched to any gene: 7. The V gene's germline CDR1 is LGHNA and CDR2 YNFKEQ.

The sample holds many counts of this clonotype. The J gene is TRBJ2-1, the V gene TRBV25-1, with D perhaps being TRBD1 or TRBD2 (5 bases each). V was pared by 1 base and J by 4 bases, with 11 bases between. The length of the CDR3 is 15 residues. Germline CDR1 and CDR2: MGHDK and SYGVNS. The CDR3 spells CASSELGEGYNEQFF. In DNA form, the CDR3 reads TGTGCCAGCAGTGAATTGGGAGAGGGGTACAATGAGCAGTTCTTC.

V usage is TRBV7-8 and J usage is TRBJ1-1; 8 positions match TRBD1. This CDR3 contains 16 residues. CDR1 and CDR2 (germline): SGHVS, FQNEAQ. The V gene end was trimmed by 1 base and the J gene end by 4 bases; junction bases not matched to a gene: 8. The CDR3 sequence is CASSLDRATGGTEAFF. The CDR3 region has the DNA TGTGCCAGCAGCTTAGACCGCGCAACAGGGGGCACTGAAGCTTTCTTT. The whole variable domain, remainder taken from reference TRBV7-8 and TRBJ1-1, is GAGVSQSPRYKVAKRGQDVALRCDPISGHVSLFWYQQALGQGPEFLTYFQNEAQLDKSGLPSDRFFAERPEGSVSTLKIQRTQQEDSAVYLCASSLDRATGGTEAFFGQGTRLTVV.

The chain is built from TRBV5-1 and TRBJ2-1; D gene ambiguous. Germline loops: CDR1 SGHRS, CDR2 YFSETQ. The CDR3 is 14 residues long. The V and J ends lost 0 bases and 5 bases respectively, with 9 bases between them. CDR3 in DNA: TGCGCCAGCAGCTTGGAACTGCGAAACAATGAGCAGTTCTTC. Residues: CASSLELRNNEQFF.